A selection of T cell receptor beta chains follows, all from one sample in a study of cytomegalovirus exposure and HLA in healthy donors. Profiled with immunoSEQ multiplex PCR; TCRdb holds only in-frame clones, not every one. The sample consists of 250,000 to 350,000 clones, 75% to 90% of them appearing once. Sequencing input: PBMCs. These receptors were obtained from a girl aged 2-10 years in good health and CMV-seronegative. Both conserved end residues are part of each CDR3. A D gene is named only where the DNA matches it firmly. Clone size is given for some rows only: seen once, a few or many times, or a class if the clone is expanded.

>TRBJ2-3|TRBV5-6|NA|NA
CASSSVTHLWDTQYF
TGTGCCAGCAGCTCTGTGACACATCTTTGGGATACGCAGTATTTT
>TRBJ1-5|TRBV6-1|TRBD1|NA
CASRGHRGAVQPQHF
TGTGCCAGCAGAGGACACAGGGGAGCGGTTCAGCCCCAGCATTTT
>TRBJ2-7|TRBV27|NA|once
CASMGREPYEQYF
TGTGCCAGCATGGGGCGGGAACCATACGAGCAGTACTTC
>TRBJ1-5|TRBV5-4|NA|once
CASSLAGMNQPQHF
TGTGCCAGCAGCTTGGCAGGGATGAATCAGCCCCAGCATTTT
>TRBJ1-2|TRBV6-1|NA|NA
CASSRASDSGYGYTF
TGTGCCAGCAGCAGGGCCTCCGACAGTGGCTATGGCTACACCTTC
>TRBJ2-2|TRBV7-8|TRBD1|NA
CASSLVGTGGLTGELFF
TGTGCCAGCAGCTTGGTCGGGACAGGGGGCCTTACCGGGGAGCTGTTTTTT
>TRBJ1-1|TRBV7-2|NA|NA
CASSFGLRLTEAFF
TGTGCCAGCAGCTTCGGTCTGAGGTTGACTGAAGCTTTCTTT
>TRBJ2-7|TRBV5-4|TRBD2|few
CASSLERGAGYEQYF
TGTGCCAGCAGCTTGGAGCGGGGGGCGGGCTACGAGCAGTACTTC
>TRBJ1-2|TRBV7-3|NA|few
CASSLSPPGEGGDEGYTF
TGTGCCAGCAGCTTAAGTCCGCCAGGGGAAGGGGGAGATGAGGGCTACACCTTC
>TRBJ1-5|TRBV7-9|NA|NA
CASSLGGPQATPPQHF
TGTGCCAGCAGCTTAGGCGGCCCACAGGCAACTCCGCCCCAGCATTTT
>TRBJ2-2|TRBV27|NA|NA
CASSFSPLTGELFF
TGTGCCAGCAGTTTTTCCCCCCTCACCGGGGAGCTGTTTTTT
>TRBJ1-3|TRBV9|NA|NA
CASSGLFGGGRSGNTIYF
TGTGCCAGCAGCGGCCTCTTTGGGGGGGGTCGCTCTGGAAACACCATATATTTT
>TRBJ2-1|TRBV4-2|TRBD2|NA
CASSQRTSGSSYNEQFF
TGTGCCAGCAGCCAGCGGACTAGCGGAAGCTCCTACAATGAGCAGTTCTTC
>TRBJ2-7|TRBV7-8|TRBD2|NA
CASSLVAGDNYEQYF
TGTGCCAGCAGCTTAGTAGCGGGTGACAACTACGAGCAGTACTTC
>TRBJ2-1|TRBV9|TRBD2|NA
CASSPIRREGPYSNEQFF
TGTGCCAGCAGCCCCATCCGGCGGGAGGGCCCCTATAGCAATGAGCAGTTCTTC
>TRBJ2-5|TRBV19|TRBD1|NA
CASSIDLGQGQTQYF
TGTGCCAGTAGTATAGACCTAGGACAGGGTCAGACCCAGTACTTC
>TRBJ2-3|TRBV11-2|NA|NA
CASSSIESDTQYF
TGTGCCAGCAGTTCTATTGAGTCAGATACGCAGTATTTT
>TRBJ2-5|TRBV5-6|TRBD2|NA
CASSLIAGGLVETQYF
TGTGCCAGCAGCTTAATAGCGGGGGGTCTCGTAGAGACCCAGTACTTC
>TRBJ2-2|TRBV29-1|NA|few
CSVMRDPVKNTGELFF
TGCAGCGTTATGAGGGATCCGGTTAAGAACACCGGGGAGCTGTTTTTT
>TRBJ2-7|TRBV6-8|TRBD2|once
CASIYRAGTSYEQYF
TGTGCCAGCATCTACAGAGCGGGAACCAGCTACGAGCAGTACTTC
>TRBJ2-1|TRBV6-1|TRBD1|NA
CASRDDRGNEQFF
TGTGCCAGCAGGGATGACAGGGGCAATGAGCAGTTCTTC
>TRBJ2-3|TRBV2|NA|NA
CASRRGSTSTDTQYF
TGTGCCAGCAGGCGGGGCAGTACTAGCACAGATACGCAGTATTTT
>TRBJ2-5|TRBV20-1|TRBD2|NA
CSAREGRTQYF
TGCAGTGCCAGGGAGGGGAGGACCCAGTACTTC
>TRBJ1-5|TRBV6-1|NA|NA
CASSASDRWGNQPQHF
TGTGCCAGCAGTGCATCCGACAGATGGGGCAATCAGCCCCAGCATTTT
>TRBJ2-1|TRBV14|NA|NA
CASSPDLSSYNEQFF
TGTGCCAGCAGCCCAGATTTGAGCTCCTACAATGAGCAGTTCTTC
>TRBJ1-2|TRBV27|TRBD1|NA
CASSVTGTGFNYGYTF
TGTGCCAGCAGTGTAACCGGGACAGGGTTTAACTATGGCTACACCTTC
>TRBJ1-1|TRBV7-8|NA|NA
CASSLELSGQNTEAFF
TGTGCCAGCAGCTTAGAATTAAGTGGGCAGAACACTGAAGCTTTCTTT
>TRBJ2-2|TRBV5-4|TRBD2|NA
CASSLGAGGPPGELFF
TGTGCCAGCAGCTTGGGAGCGGGGGGGCCCCCCGGGGAGCTGTTTTTT
>TRBJ2-3|TRBV5-1|TRBD2|NA
CASSLGKGPGLAGADTQYF
TGCGCCAGCAGCTTGGGGAAAGGCCCGGGACTAGCGGGAGCAGATACGCAGTATTTT
>TRBJ2-7|TRBV13|TRBD2|NA
CASSLFSLAAHEQYF
TGTGCCAGCAGCTTATTCTCCCTAGCGGCCCACGAGCAGTACTTC
>TRBJ2-3|TRBV5-1|TRBD1|NA
CASIAQGAPDTQYF
TGCGCCAGCATTGCGCAGGGGGCCCCAGATACGCAGTATTTT
>TRBJ1-5|TRBV6-1|NA|NA
CASRLVVSNQPQHF
TGTGCCAGCCGACTTGTCGTTAGCAATCAGCCCCAGCATTTT
>TRBJ2-3|TRBV18|NA|few
CASSPRGTTQYF
TGTGCCAGCTCACCACGGGGCACAACGCAGTATTTT
>TRBJ1-5|TRBV27|TRBD1|few
CASSLTGGSNQPQHF
TGTGCCAGCAGCCTGACAGGGGGGAGCAATCAGCCCCAGCATTTT
>TRBJ1-2|TRBV19|NA|NA
CASNRGNGYTF
TGTGCCAGTAATCGAGGGAATGGCTACACCTTC
>TRBJ1-2|TRBV6-5|NA|few
CASTPARWSNYGYTF
TGTGCCAGCACCCCCGCCCGGTGGAGTAACTATGGCTACACCTTC
>TRBJ2-7|TRBV28|NA|NA
CASMYRVTYEQYF
TGTGCCAGCATGTACAGAGTGACCTACGAGCAGTACTTC
>TRBJ2-7|TRBV7-2|NA|NA
CASSFGQIYEQYF
TGTGCCAGCAGCTTTGGACAGATCTACGAGCAGTACTTC
>TRBJ2-3|TRBV28|TRBD2|NA
CASNAGDGTDTQYF
TGTGCCAGCAACGCGGGGGATGGCACAGATACGCAGTATTTT
>TRBJ2-3|TRBV28|TRBD1|NA
CASSPGTGEDETGTQYF
TGTGCCAGCAGTCCTGGGACAGGGGAAGATGAGACGGGTACGCAGTATTTT
>TRBJ1-1|TRBV4-1|TRBD1|NA
CASSHGRGLGKTEAFF
TGCGCCAGCAGCCACGGCAGGGGGCTCGGTAAGACTGAAGCTTTCTTT
>TRBJ2-2|TRBV7-9|NA|NA
CASSRGSWENTGELFF
TGTGCCAGCAGCCGGGGGTCCTGGGAGAACACCGGGGAGCTGTTTTTT
>TRBJ1-2|TRBV6-5|NA|NA
CASSAGALLYGYTF
TGTGCCAGCAGTGCAGGGGCGCTACTCTATGGCTACACCTTC
>TRBJ2-1|TRBV27|TRBD2|NA
CATVGKSGRPPRYNEQFF
TGTGCCACAGTGGGTAAGAGCGGGAGGCCCCCCAGATACAATGAGCAGTTCTTC
>TRBJ1-2|TRBV29-1|TRBD1|NA
CSSRTGVYPNYGYTF
TGCAGCTCTCGGACAGGGGTGTACCCTAACTATGGCTACACCTTC
>TRBJ1-2|TRBV11-3|NA|NA
CASSLALQGEARANYGYTF
TGTGCCAGCAGCTTAGCTCTCCAGGGCGAAGCTCGAGCTAACTATGGCTACACCTTC
>TRBJ1-4|TRBV29-1|NA|few
CSVEVSGKLFF
TGCAGCGTTGAAGTTTCGGGAAAACTGTTTTTT
>TRBJ1-2|TRBV9|NA|few
CASSVGGEGGYTF
TGTGCCAGCAGCGTGGGGGGAGAGGGTGGCTACACCTTC
>TRBJ1-4|TRBV13|TRBD1|NA
CASSLGMDRDEKLFF
TGTGCCAGCAGCTTAGGCATGGACAGGGACGAAAAACTGTTTTTT
>TRBJ2-7|TRBV13|NA|NA
CASSFFRNEQYF
TGTGCCAGCAGCTTTTTCAGAAACGAGCAGTACTTC
>TRBJ2-1|TRBV7-3|TRBD1|once
CASRHGQGAGEQFF
TGTGCCAGCAGGCACGGACAGGGGGCTGGTGAGCAGTTCTTC
>TRBJ1-2|TRBV5-4|NA|NA
CASSLAGTGPYGYTF
TGTGCCAGCAGCTTGGCCGGAACAGGGCCCTATGGCTACACCTTC
>TRBJ2-7|TRBV7-8|NA|NA
CASSRGGTYEQYF
TGTGCCAGCAGCCGCGGCGGGACCTACGAGCAGTACTTC
>TRBJ1-1|TRBV7-6|TRBD1|NA
CASSAGQGNTEAFF
TGTGCCAGCAGCGCGGGACAGGGGAACACTGAAGCTTTCTTT